A single sample gave rise to the 4 T cell receptor beta chains below, sequenced in a study of vaccination effects on CD4 cells after COVID-19. Sequenced by immunoSEQ multiplex PCR; TCRdb stores in-frame clones only, minus some. The table includes tens of thousands of clones, approximately 70% detected once. The authors isolated CD4+ T cells after approximately 9 days of culture. For these receptors, no antigen is known. The material sequenced was CD4+ T cells from PBMCs cultured without peptide, taken before COVID-19 vaccination. The receptors here all came from a human donor who had a prior SARS-CoV-2 infection.

The rearrangement uses TRBV2 and TRBJ1-3; TRBD1 matches 8 bases. The CDR3 length is 15 residues. V lost 7 bases to trimming and J lost 4 bases; unmatched junction nucleotides: 9. Germline V gene lookup returns CDR1 SNHLY and CDR2 FYNNEI. CDR3 sequence: CASIKGQGSGNTIYF. The CDR3 DNA sequence: TGTGCCAGCATTAAAGGACAGGGCTCGGGAAACACCATATATTTT.

The rearrangement uses TRBV9 and TRBJ2-5, with 9 positions matching TRBD2. Per the germline V gene, CDR1 is SGDLS and CDR2 is YYNGEE. The CDR3 extends over 16 amino acids. With 0 bases clipped from V and 2 bases from J, the junction kept 5 bases outside the gene matches. In nucleotides, the CDR3 is TGTGCCAGCAGCGTAGATGGCGGGGGGGTGCAAGAGACCCAGTACTTC. Its protein is CASSVDGGGVQETQYF.

This chain joins TRBV6-2 or TRBV6-3 and TRBJ2-7, with D uncertain. Germline CDR1 is MNHEY and CDR2 is SVGEGT. The V end was cut by 6 bases, the J end by 0 bases, with 15 bases between. The CDR3 loop spans 15 amino acids. The CDR3 bases are TGTGCCAGCAGCACGACTCTGAAGCCCTCCTACGAGCAGTACTTC. Its translation: CASSTTLKPSYEQYF.

CDR3 DNA: TGTGCCAGTAGTTCGCCGGGACAGGGGGTTAGGGAGCAGTACTTC. Translated: CASSSPGQGVREQYF. The V gene is TRBV19, the J gene TRBJ2-7, with TRBD1 identical over 11 bases. This CDR3 has 15 amino acids. Trimming at V came to 5 bases and at J to 7 bases, leaving 10 bases not matched to a gene. Germline V lookup: CDR1 LNHDA, CDR2 SQIVND (reference sequence).